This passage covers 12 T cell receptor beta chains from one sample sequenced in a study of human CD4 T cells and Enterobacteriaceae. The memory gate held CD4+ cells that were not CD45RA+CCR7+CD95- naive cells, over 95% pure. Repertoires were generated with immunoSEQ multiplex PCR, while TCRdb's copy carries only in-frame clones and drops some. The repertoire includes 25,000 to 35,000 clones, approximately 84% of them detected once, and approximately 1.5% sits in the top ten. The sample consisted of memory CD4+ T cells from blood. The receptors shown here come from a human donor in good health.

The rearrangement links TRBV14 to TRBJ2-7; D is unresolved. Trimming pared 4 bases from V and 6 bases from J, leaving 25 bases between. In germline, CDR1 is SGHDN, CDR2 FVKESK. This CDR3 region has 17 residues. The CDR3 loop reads CASSPQTSRRLLGEQYF. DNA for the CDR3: TGTGCCAGCAGCCCCCAAACTTCTAGGAGATTATTGGGCGAGCAGTACTTC.

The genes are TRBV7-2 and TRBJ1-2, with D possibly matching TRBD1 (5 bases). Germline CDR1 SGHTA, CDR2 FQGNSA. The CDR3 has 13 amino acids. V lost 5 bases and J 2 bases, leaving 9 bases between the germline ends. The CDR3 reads CASSPDKNYGYTF. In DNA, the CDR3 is TGTGCCAGCAGCCCGGACAAGAACTATGGCTACACCTTC.

CDR3 DNA sequence: TGTGCCAGCACCCAACACGCAACTAATGAAAAACTGTTTTTT. Protein: CASTQHATNEKLFF. This rearrangement joins TRBV27 to TRBJ1-4, with D unresolved. This CDR3 contains 14 residues. The V end was cut by 7 bases, the J end by 0 bases, with 9 bases between. Germline V CDR1 and CDR2: MNHEY, SMNVEV (reference sequence).

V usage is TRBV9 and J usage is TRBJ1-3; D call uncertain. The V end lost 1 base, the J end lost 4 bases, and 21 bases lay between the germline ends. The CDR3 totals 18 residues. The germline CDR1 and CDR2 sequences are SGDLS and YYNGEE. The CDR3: CASSVNTGGNSGGNTIYF. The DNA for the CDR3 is TGTGCCAGCAGCGTAAATACGGGAGGTAACTCTGGAGGAAACACCATATATTTT.

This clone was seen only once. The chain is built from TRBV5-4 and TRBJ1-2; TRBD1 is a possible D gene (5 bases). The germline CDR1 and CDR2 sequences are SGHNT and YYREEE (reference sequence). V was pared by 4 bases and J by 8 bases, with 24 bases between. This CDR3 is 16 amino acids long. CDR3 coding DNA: TGTGCCAGCAGCCCCTCGACCGGGGCGCGCTCCTCCGGCTACACCTTC. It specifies CASSPSTGARSSGYTF.

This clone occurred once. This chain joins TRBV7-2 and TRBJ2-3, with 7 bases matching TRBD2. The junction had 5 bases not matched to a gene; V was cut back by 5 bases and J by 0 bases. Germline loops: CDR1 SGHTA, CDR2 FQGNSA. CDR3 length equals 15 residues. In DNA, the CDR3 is TGTGCCAGCAGCATTCCAGCGGGAAGCACAGATACGCAGTATTTT. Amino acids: CASSIPAGSTDTQYF.

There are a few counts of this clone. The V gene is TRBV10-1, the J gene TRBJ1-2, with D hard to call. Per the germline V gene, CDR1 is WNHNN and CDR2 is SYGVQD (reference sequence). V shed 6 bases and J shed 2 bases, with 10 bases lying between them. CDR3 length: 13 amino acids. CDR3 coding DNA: TGCGCCAGCAGCGTAGGCCAAAACTATGGCTACACCTTC. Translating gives CASSVGQNYGYTF.

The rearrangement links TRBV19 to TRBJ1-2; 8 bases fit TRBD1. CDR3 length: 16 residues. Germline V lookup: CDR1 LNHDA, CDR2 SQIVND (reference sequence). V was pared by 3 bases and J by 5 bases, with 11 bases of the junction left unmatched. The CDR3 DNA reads TGTGCCAGTAGTATCAACCAGGACAGGGCGTGGTATGGCTACACCTTC. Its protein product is CASSINQDRAWYGYTF.

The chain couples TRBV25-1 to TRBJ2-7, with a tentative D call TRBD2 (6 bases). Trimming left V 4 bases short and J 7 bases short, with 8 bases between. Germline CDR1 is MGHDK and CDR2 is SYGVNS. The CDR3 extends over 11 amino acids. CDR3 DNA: TGTGCCAGCAGTGGGGGGAGGGAGCAGTACTTC. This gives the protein CASSGGREQYF.

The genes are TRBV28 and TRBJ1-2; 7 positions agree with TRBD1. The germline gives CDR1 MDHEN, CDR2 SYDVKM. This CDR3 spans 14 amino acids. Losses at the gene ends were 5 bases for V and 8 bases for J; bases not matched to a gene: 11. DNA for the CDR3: TGTGCCAGCAGTCCTCTGGAAGGGGGCAAAGGCTACACCTTC. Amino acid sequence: CASSPLEGGKGYTF.

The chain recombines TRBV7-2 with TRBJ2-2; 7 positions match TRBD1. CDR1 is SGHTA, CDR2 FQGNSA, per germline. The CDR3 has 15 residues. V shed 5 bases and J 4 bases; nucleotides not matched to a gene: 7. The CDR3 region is CASSVAPGGTGELFF. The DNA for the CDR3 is TGTGCCAGCAGCGTTGCCCCAGGGGGCACCGGGGAGCTGTTTTTT. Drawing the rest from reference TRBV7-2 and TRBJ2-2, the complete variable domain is GAGVSQSPSNKVTEKGKDVELRCDPISGHTALYWYRQSLGQGLEFLIYFQGNSAPDKSGLPSDRFSAERTGGSVSTLTIQRTQQEDSAVYLCASSVAPGGTGELFFGEGSRLTVL.

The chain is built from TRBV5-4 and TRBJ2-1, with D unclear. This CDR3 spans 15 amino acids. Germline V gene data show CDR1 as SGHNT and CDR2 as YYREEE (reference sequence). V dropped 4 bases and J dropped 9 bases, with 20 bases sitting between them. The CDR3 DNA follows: TGTGCCAGCAGCCTTCCCGGTGGAGCCTCTGTTGAGCAGTTCTTC. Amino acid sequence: CASSLPGGASVEQFF. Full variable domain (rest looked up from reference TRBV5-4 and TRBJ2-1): ETGVTQSPTHLIKTRGQQVTLRCSSQSGHNTVSWYQQALGQGPQFIFQYYREEENGRGNFPPRFSGLQFPNYSSELNVNALELDDSALYLCASSLPGGASVEQFFGPGTRLTVL.